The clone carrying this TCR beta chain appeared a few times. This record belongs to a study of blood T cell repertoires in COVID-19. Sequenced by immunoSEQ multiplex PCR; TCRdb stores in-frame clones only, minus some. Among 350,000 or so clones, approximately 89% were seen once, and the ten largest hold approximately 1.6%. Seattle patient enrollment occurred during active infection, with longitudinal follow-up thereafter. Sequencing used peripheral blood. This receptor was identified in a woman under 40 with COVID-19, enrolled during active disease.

Here the CDR3 reads CASSEGRGRANYGYTF. The CDR3, as DNA: TGTGCCAGCTCCGAGGGCAGGGGGCGCGCTAACTATGGCTACACCTTC. The chain is built from TRBV18 and TRBJ1-2, with 8 bases aligning to TRBD1. The length of the CDR3 is 16 residues. Trimming took 6 bases from V and 0 from J; bases not matched to a gene: 9. From germline, CDR1 is KGHSH and CDR2 LQKENI. Variable domain in full (rest from reference TRBV18 and TRBJ1-2): NAGVMQNPRHLVRRRGQEARLRCSPMKGHSHVYWYRQLPEEGLKFMVYLQKENIIDESGMPKERFSAEFPKEGPSILRIQQVVRGDSAAYFCASSEGRGRANYGYTFGSGTRLTVV.